The present T cell receptor beta chain was sequenced within a study of blood T cell repertoires in COVID-19. Turning to the study itself: COVID-19 samples from acute and convalescent phases originated in the United States, Italy and Spain. PBMCs, B-cell-depleted T cells, or T cells were the source of the cDNA or gDNA that made up the material.

In the study's own analysis: Estimation of nucleated cell counts relied on the amplification of reference gene primers. TCRdb's copy holds only in-frame clones and misses some; the assay was immunoSEQ multiplex PCR. V and J calls plus clone size are reproduced from that table; the DNA served to infer D and trimming. The sample gives more than 85,000 clones, over 85% of which show up once; 3.5% to 5% is in the top ten. A Seattle source enrolled patients during active infection and followed them longitudinally. The CDR3 totals 13 residues. V was pared by 4 bases and J by 2 bases, with 9 bases between. The germline V gene encodes CDR1 SGHRS and CDR2 YFSETQ.

The chain carries TRBV5-1 and TRBJ2-5, with D maybe TRBD1 (6 bases). The origin of this receptor is a human donor with COVID-19, enrolled during active disease. The donor label of this sample is uncertain. What was sequenced was peripheral blood. The CDR3 sequence: CASSPQGQETQYF. The CDR3 bases are TGCGCCAGCAGCCCACAGGGACAAGAGACCCAGTACTTC.